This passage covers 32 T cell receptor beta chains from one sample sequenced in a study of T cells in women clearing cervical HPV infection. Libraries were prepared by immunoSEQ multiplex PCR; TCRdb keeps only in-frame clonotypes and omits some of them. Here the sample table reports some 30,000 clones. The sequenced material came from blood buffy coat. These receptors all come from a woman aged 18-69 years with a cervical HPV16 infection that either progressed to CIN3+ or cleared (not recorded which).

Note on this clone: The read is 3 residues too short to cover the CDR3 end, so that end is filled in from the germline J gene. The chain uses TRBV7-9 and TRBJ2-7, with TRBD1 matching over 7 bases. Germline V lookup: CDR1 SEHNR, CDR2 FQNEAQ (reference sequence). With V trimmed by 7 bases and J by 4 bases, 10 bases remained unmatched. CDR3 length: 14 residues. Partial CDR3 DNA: TGTGCCAGCACTGATCGGGACAGCAGTTACGAG. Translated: CASTDRDSSYE. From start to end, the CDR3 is CASTDRDSSYEQYF.

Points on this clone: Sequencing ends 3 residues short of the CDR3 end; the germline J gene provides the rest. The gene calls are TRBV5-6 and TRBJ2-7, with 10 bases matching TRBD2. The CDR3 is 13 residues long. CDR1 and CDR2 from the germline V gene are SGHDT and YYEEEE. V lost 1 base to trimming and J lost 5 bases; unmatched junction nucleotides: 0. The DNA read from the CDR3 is TGTGCCAGCAGCTTGCTAGCGGGGGACGAG. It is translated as CASSLLAGDE. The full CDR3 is CASSLLAGDEQYF. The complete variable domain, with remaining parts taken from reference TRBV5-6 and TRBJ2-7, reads DAGVTQSPTHLIKTRGQQVTLRCSPKSGHDTVSWYQQALGQGPQFIFQYYEEEERQRGNFPDRFSGHQFPNYSSELNVNALLLGDSALYLCASSLLAGDEQYFGPGTRLTVT.

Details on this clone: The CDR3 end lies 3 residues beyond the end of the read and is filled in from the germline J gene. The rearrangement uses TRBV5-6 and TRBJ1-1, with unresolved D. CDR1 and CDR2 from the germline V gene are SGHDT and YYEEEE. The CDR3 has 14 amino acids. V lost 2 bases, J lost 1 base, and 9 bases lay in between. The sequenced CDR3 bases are TGTGCCAGCAGCTTTATAGGGCCGAACACTGAA. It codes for CASSFIGPNTE. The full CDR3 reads CASSFIGPNTEAFF. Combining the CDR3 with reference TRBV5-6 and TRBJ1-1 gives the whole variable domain DAGVTQSPTHLIKTRGQQVTLRCSPKSGHDTVSWYQQALGQGPQFIFQYYEEEERQRGNFPDRFSGHQFPNYSSELNVNALLLGDSALYLCASSFIGPNTEAFFGQGTRLTVV.

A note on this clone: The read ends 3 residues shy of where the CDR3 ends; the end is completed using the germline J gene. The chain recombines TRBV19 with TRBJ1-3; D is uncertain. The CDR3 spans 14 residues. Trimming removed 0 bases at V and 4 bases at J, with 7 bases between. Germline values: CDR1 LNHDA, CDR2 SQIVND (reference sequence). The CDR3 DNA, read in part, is TGTGCCAGTAGTATAGAAGGCAGAGGAAACACC. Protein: CASSIEGRGNT. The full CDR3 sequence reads CASSIEGRGNTIYF.

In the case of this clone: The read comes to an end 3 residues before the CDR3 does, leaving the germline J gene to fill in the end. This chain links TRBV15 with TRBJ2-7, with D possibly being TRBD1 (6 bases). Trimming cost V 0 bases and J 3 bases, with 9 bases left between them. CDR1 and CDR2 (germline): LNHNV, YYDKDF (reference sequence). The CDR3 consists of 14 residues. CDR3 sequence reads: CATSRELGGYEQYF. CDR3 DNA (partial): TGTGCCACCAGCAGAGAACTAGGGGGCTACGAG.

The chain's CDR3 is CASSAGQEEGQPQHF. CDR3 bases read: TGTGCCAGCAGCGCGGGACAGGAGGAAGGTCAGCCC. The chain recombines TRBV7-9 with TRBJ1-5; TRBD1 agrees at 8 bases. The CDR3 goes on 3 residues after the read ends, and that part is filled in from the germline J gene. The J segment lost 6 bases and the V segment lost 5 bases, leaving 9 bases of the junction unmatched. The CDR3 length is 15 residues. CDR1 and CDR2 from the germline V gene are SEHNR and FQNEAQ (reference sequence). The whole variable domain, remainder taken from reference TRBV7-9 and TRBJ1-5, is DTGVSQNPRHKITKRGQNVTFRCDPISEHNRLYWYRQTLGQGPEFLTYFQNEAQLEKSRLLSDRFSAERPKGSFSTLEIQRTEQGDSAMYLCASSAGQEEGQPQHFGDGTRLSIL.

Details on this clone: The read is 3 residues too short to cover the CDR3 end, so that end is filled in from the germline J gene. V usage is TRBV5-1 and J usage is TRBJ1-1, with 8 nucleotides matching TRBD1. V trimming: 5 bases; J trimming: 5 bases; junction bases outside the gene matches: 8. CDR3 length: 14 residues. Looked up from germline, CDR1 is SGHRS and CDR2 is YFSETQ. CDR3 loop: CASSLDRGKTEAFF. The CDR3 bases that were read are TGCGCCAGCAGTTTAGACAGGGGAAAAACTGAA.

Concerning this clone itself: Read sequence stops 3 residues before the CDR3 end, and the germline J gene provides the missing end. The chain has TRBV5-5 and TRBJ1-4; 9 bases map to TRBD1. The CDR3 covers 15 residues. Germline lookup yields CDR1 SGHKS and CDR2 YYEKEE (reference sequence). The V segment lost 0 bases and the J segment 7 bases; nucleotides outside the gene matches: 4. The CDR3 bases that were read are TGTGCCAGCAGCTTGGGGGGACAGGGCGGTGAAAAA. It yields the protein CASSLGGQGGEK. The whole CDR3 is CASSLGGQGGEKLFF.

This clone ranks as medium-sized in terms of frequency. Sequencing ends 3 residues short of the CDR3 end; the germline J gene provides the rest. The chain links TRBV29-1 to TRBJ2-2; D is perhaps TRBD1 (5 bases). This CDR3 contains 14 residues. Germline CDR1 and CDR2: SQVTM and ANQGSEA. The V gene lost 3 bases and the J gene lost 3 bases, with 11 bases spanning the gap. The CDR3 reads CSVEGREHTGELFF. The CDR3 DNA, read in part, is TGCAGCGTTGAGGGCAGGGAACACACCGGGGAG.

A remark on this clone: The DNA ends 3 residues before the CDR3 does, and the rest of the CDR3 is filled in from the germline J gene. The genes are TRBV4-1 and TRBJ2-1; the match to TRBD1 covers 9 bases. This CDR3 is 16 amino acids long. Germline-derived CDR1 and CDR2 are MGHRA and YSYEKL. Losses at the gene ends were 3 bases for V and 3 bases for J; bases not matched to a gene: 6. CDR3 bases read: TGCGCCAGCAGCCAGGCCGGGACAGGGCTCTACAATGAG. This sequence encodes CASSQAGTGLYNE. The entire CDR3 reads CASSQAGTGLYNEQFF.

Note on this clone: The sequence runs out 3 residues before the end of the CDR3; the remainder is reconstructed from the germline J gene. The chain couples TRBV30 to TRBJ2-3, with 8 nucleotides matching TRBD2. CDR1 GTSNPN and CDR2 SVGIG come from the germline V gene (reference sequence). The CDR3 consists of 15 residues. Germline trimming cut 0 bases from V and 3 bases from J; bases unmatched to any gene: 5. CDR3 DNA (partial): TGTGCCTGGAGTGTTTTGCGGGGGGTGACAGATACG. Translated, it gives CAWSVLRGVTDT. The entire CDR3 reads CAWSVLRGVTDTQYF.

CDR3 DNA, as far as it was read: TGCGCCAGCAGCTTGGTCGGTGACGGGAATTCACCC. The encoded protein is CASSLVGDGNSP. The entire CDR3 protein is CASSLVGDGNSPLHF. The gene calls are TRBV5-1 and TRBJ1-6, with D unclear. Read data end 3 residues before the CDR3 end; the end is taken from the germline J gene. The CDR3 consists of 15 residues. V dropped 0 bases and J dropped 7 bases, with 11 bases sitting between them. CDR1 and CDR2 from the germline V gene are SGHRS and YFSETQ.

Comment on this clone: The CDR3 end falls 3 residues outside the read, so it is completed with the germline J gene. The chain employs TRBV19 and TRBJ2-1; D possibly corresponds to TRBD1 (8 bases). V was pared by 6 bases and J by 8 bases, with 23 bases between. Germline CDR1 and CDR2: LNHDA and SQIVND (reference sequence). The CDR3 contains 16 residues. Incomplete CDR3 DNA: TGTGCCAGTAGCCACTGGGGGGGACAGGTGATCGATGAG. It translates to CASSHWGGQVIDE. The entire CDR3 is CASSHWGGQVIDEQFF. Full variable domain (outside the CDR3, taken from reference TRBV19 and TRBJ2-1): DGGITQSPKYLFRKEGQNVTLSCEQNLNHDAMYWYRQDPGQGLRLIYYSQIVNDFQKGDIAEGYSVSREKKESFPLTVTSAQKNPTAFYLCASSHWGGQVIDEQFFGPGTRLTVL.

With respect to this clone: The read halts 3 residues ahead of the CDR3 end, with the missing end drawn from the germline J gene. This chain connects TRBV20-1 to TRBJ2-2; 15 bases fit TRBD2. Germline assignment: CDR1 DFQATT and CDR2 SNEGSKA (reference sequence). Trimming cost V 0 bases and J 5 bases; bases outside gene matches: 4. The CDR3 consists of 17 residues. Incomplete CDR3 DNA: TGCAGTGCTAGAGATCGGGGGACTAGCGGGGGGACCGGGGAG. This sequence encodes CSARDRGTSGGTGE. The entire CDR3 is CSARDRGTSGGTGELFF.

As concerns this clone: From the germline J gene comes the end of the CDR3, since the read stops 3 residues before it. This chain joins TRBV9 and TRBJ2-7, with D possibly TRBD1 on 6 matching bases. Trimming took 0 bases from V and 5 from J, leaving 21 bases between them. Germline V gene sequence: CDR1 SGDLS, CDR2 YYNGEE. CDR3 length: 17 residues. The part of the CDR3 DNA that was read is TGTGCCAGCAGCGTAGTTGGTATGAAACAGGGAAATGACGAG. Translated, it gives CASSVVGMKQGNDE. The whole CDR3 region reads CASSVVGMKQGNDEQYF.

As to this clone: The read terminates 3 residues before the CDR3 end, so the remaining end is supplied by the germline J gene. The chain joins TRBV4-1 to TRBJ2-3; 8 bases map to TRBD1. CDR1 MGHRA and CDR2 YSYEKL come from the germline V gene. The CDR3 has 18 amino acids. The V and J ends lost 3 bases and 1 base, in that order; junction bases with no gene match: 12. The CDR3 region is CASSQEQGGAIRTDTQYF. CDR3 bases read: TGCGCCAGCAGCCAGGAACAGGGGGGCGCGATTCGCACAGATACG.

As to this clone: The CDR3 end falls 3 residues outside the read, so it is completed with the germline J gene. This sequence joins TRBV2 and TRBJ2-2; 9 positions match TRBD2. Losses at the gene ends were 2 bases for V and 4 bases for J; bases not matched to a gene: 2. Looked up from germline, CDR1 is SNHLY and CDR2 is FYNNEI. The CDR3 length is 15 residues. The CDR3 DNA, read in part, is TGTGCCAGCAGTGAAACTAGCGGGCGCACCGGGGAG. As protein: CASSETSGRTGE. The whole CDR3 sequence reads CASSETSGRTGELFF. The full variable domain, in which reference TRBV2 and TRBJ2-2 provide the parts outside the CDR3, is EPEVTQTPSHQVTQMGQEVILRCVPISNHLYFYWYRQILGQKVEFLVSFYNNEISEKSEIFDDQFSVERPDGSNFTLKIRSTKLEDSAMYFCASSETSGRTGELFFGEGSRLTVL.

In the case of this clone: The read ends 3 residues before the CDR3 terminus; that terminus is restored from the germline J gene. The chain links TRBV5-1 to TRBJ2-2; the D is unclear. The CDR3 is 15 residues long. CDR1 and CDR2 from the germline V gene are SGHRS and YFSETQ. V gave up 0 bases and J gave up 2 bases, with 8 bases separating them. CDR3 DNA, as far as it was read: TGCGCCAGCAGCTTGGCGGCAGGCAACACCGGGGAG. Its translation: CASSLAAGNTGE. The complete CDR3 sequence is CASSLAAGNTGELFF. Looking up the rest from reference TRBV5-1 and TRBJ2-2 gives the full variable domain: KAGVTQTPRYLIKTRGQQVTLSCSPISGHRSVSWYQQTPGQGLQFLFEYFSETQRNKGNFPGRFSGRQFSNSRSEMNVSTLELGDSALYLCASSLAAGNTGELFFGEGSRLTVL.

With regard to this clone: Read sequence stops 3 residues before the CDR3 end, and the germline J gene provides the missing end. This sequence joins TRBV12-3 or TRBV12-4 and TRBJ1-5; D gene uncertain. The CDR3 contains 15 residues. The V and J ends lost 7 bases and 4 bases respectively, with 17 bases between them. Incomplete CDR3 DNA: TGTGCCAGCACCCTAGGAGTAACGGGGAATCAGCCC. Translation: CASTLGVTGNQP. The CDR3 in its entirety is CASTLGVTGNQPQHF.

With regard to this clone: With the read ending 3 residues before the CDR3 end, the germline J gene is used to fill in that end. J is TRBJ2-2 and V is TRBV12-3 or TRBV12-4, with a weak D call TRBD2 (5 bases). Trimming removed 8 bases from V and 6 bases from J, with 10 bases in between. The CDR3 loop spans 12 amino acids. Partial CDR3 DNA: TGTGCCAGCCGGCCGGGGTCCGGGGAG. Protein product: CASRPGSGE. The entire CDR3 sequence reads CASRPGSGELFF.

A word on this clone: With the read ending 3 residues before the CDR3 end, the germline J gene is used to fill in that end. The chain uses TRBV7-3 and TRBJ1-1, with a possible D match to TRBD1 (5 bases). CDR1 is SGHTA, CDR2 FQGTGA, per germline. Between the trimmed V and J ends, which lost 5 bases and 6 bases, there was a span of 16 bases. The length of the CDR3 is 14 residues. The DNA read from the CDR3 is TGTGCCAGCAGCCCAGGTTTCACAGGAGCTGAA. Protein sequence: CASSPGFTGAE. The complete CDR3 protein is CASSPGFTGAEAFF.

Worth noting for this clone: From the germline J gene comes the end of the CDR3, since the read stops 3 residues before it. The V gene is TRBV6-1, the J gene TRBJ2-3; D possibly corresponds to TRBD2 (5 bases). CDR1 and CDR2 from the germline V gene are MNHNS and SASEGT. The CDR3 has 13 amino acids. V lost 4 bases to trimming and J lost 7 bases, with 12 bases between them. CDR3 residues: CASSGGLRHTQYF. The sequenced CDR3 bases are TGTGCCAGCAGTGGAGGGCTCCGCCATACG.

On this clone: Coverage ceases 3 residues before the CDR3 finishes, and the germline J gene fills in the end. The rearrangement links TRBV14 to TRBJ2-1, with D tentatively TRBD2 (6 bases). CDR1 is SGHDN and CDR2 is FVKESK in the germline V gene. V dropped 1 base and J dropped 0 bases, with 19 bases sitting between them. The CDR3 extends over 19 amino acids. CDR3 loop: CASSQGVSSALSSYNEQFF. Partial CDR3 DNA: TGTGCCAGCAGCCAAGGGGTGTCTAGCGCTTTGAGCTCCTACAATGAG.

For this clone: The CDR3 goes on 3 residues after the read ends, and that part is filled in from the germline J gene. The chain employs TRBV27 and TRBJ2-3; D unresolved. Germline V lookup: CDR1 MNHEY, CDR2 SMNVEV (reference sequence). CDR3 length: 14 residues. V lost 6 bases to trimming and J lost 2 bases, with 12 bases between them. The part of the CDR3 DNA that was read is TGTGCCAGCAGGTCCGGGTTATACACAGATACG. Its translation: CASRSGLYTDT. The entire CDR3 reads CASRSGLYTDTQYF.

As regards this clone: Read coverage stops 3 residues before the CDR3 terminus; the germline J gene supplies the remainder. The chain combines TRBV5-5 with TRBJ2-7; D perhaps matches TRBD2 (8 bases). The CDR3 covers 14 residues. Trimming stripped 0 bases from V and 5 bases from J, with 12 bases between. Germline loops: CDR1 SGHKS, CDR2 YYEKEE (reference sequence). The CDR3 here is CASSLAGGGHEQYF. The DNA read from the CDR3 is TGTGCCAGCAGCTTGGCGGGAGGGGGCCACGAG.

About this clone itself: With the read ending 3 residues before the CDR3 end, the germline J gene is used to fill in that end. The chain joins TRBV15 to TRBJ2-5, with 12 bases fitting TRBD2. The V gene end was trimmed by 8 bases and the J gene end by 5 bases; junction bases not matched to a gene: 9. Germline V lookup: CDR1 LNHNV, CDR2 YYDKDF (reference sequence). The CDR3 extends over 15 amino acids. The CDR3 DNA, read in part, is TGTGCCACCGGGCGACTAGCGGGAGATCGGGAGACC. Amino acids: CATGRLAGDRET. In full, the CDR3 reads CATGRLAGDRETQYF.

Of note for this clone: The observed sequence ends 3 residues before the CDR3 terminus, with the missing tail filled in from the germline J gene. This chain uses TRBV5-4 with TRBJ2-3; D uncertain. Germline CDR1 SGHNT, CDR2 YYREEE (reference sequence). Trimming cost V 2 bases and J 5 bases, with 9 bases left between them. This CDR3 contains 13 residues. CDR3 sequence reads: CASSLQFEDTQYF. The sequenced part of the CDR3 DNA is TGTGCCAGCAGCTTACAATTTGAAGATACG.

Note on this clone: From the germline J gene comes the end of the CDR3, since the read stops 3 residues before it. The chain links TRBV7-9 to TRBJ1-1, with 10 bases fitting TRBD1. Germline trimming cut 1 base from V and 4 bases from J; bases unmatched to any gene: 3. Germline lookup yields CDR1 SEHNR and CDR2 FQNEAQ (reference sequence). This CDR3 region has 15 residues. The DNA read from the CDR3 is TGTGCCAGCAGCTTAGGCCGGGACAGGGGCACTGAA. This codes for CASSLGRDRGTE. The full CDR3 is CASSLGRDRGTEAFF.

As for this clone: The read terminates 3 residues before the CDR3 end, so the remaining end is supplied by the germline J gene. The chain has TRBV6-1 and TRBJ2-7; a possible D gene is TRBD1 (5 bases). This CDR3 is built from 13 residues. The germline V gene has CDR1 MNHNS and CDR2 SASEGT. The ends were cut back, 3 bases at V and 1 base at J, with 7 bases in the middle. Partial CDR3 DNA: TGTGCCAGCAGTGAGACAGCTTCCTACGAG. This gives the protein CASSETASYE. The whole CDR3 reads CASSETASYEQYF.

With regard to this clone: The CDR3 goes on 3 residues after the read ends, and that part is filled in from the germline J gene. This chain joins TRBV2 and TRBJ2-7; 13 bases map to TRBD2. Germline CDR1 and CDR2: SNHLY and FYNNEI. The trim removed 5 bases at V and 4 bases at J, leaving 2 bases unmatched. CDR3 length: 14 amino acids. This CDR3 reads CASSMGLAGYEQYF. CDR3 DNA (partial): TGTGCCAGCAGTATGGGACTAGCGGGGTACGAG.

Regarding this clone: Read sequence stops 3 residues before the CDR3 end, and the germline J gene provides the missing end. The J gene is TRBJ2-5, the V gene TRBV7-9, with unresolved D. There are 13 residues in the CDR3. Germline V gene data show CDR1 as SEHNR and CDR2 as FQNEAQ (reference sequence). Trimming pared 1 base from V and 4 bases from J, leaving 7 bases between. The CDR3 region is CASSLVASETQYF. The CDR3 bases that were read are TGTGCCAGCAGCTTAGTGGCTTCAGAGACC.

The CDR3 spells CSARVRQGPYGYTF. The sequenced CDR3 bases are TGCAGTGCTAGGGTTCGACAGGGCCCGTATGGC. The rearrangement uses TRBV20-1 and TRBJ1-2; 7 nucleotides match TRBD1. From the germline J gene comes the end of the CDR3, since the read stops 3 residues before it. V trimming: 3 bases; J trimming: 5 bases; junction bases outside the gene matches: 9. CDR3 length: 14 amino acids. Germline V lookup: CDR1 DFQATT, CDR2 SNEGSKA (reference sequence).